These 7 T cell receptor beta chains were sequenced from one sample in a study of T cells after yellow fever vaccination. A single record per CDR3 protein comes from TCRdb applying MiXCR to the 5' RACE reads. The sample yields approximately 580,000 distinct CDR3 sequences, about a sixth seen once. Sample: PBMCs, taken around 5 days after the first yellow fever vaccination. All receptors derive from a man aged 18 to 29 who received the YFV17D yellow fever vaccine.

The chain links TRBV4-2 to TRBJ1-5; D gene ambiguous. Trimming pared 8 bases from V and 7 bases from J, leaving 12 bases between. Germline assignment: CDR1 LGHNA and CDR2 YNFKEQ. This CDR3 comprises 12 residues. CDR3 amino acids: CASAGRGQPQHF. In DNA form, the CDR3 reads TGTGCCAGCGCCGGCCGGGGACAGCCCCAGCATTTT.

The V and J genes are TRBV9 and TRBJ2-3; D ambiguous. Trimming left V 2 bases short and J 4 bases short, with 11 bases between. This CDR3 spans 14 amino acids. Germline CDR1 reads SGDLS; CDR2 reads YYNGEE. CDR3 sequence (DNA): TGTGCCAGCAGCGTTGGGCGACCCGCAGATACGCAGTATTTT. The encoded protein is CASSVGRPADTQYF.

This clonotype was counted between two and nine times. The chain combines TRBV3-1 with TRBJ1-1, with TRBD1 as a possible D gene (6 bases). V gave up 2 bases and J gave up 7 bases, with 14 bases separating them. Per the germline V gene, CDR1 is LGHDT and CDR2 is YNNKEL (reference sequence). The CDR3 contains 14 residues. The DNA of the CDR3 is TGTGCCAGCAGCCAACGACAGGAATGGGGTGAAGCTTTCTTT. It translates to CASSQRQEWGEAFF.

Ten or more counts support this clonotype. The chain is built from TRBV28 and TRBJ1-2; D perhaps matches TRBD1 (6 bases). V was clipped by 1 base and J by 3 bases, with 9 bases between them. The CDR3 is 14 amino acids. Per germline, CDR1 MDHEN and CDR2 SYDVKM. The CDR3 DNA is TGTGCCAGCAGTTTATCGGGGGCGGACTATGGCTACACCTTC. Its protein product is CASSLSGADYGYTF.

There are a few counts of this clonotype. V gene TRBV5-1 combines with J gene TRBJ1-3; a possible D gene is TRBD1 (5 bases). Between the trimmed V and J ends, which lost 1 base and 7 bases, there was a span of 21 bases. CDR3 length equals 17 residues. From germline, CDR1 is SGHRS and CDR2 YFSETQ. The CDR3 nucleotides read TGCGCCAGCAGCTTGAGCTGGGAGTCCCGTCGGGGGAACACCATATATTTT. This translates into CASSLSWESRRGNTIYF.

The chain links TRBV7-9 to TRBJ2-2, with no clear D. This CDR3 is built from 13 residues. The germline gives CDR1 SEHNR, CDR2 FQNEAQ (reference sequence). V was pared by 2 bases and J by 6 bases, with 7 bases between. In DNA form, the CDR3 reads TGTGCCAGCAGCTTATCGGCGTCCGGGGAGCTGTTTTTT. The encoded protein is CASSLSASGELFF. The complete variable domain, with remaining parts taken from reference TRBV7-9 and TRBJ2-2, reads DTGVSQNPRHKITKRGQNVTFRCDPISEHNRLYWYRQTLGQGPEFLTYFQNEAQLEKSRLLSDRFSAERPKGSFSTLEIQRTEQGDSAMYLCASSLSASGELFFGEGSRLTVL.

The table lists this clonotype with a few counts. The CDR3 nucleotides read TGTGCCAATCGAAGGGGAAGGGACACCGGGGAGCTGTTTTTT. Encoded protein: CANRRGRDTGELFF. The chain is built from TRBV7-2 and TRBJ2-2; D is possibly TRBD1 (5 bases). The length of the CDR3 is 14 residues. Trimming took off 10 bases at V and 3 bases at J, with 15 bases between the two ends. From germline, CDR1 is SGHTA and CDR2 FQGNSA.